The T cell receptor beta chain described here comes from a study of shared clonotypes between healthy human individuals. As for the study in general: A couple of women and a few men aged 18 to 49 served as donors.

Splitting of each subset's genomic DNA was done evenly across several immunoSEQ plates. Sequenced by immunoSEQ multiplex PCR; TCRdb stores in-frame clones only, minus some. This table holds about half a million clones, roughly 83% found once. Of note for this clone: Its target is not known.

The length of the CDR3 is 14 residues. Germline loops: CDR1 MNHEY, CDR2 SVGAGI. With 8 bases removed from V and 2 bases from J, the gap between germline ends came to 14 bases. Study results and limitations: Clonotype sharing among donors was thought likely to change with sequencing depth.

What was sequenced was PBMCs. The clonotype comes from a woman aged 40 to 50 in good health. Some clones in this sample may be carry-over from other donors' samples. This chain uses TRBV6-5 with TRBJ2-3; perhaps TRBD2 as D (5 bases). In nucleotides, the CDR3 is TGTGCCAGCCCGCTACGCGGGTTCACAGATACGCAGTATTTT. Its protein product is CASPLRGFTDTQYF.